The 30 T cell receptor beta chains below were found in one sample sequenced in a study of T-cell memory formation after mild COVID-19. Using its own MiXCR run on the 5' RACE reads, TCRdb lists one record per CDR3 protein. The sample records some 290,000 distinct CDR3 sequences, 15% to 20% being singletons. Sequencing used PBMCs or a T cell subset sorted from them (not recorded which). The receptors derive from a man aged 18 to 35 who had mild COVID-19 (a few samples of this study predate the infection). Cell type and time point are not known.

There are a few counts of this clonotype. The rearrangement joins TRBV3-1 to TRBJ1-1; D gene uncertain. Germline V gives CDR1 LGHDT, CDR2 YNNKEL (reference sequence). This CDR3 is 14 amino acids long. Trimming removed 0 bases from V and 3 bases from J, with 8 bases in between. Here the CDR3 DNA reads TGTGCCAGCAGCCAAGAAGGGCGGGACACTGAAGCTTTCTTT. It specifies CASSQEGRDTEAFF.

There are a few counts of this clonotype. Being one base from a much bigger clone, this may be a read error. DNA for the CDR3: TGCGCCAGCAGCTTGGACAGGGCGGAAGAGACCCAGTACTTC. Amino acids: CASSLDRAEETQYF. The gene calls are TRBV5-1 and TRBJ2-5; perhaps TRBD1 as D (6 bases). The CDR3 spans 14 residues. In germline, CDR1 is SGHRS, CDR2 YFSETQ. V lost 0 bases and J 3 bases, leaving 9 bases between the germline ends.

This clonotype was detected only a few times. The chain couples TRBV6-5 to TRBJ1-1; D not resolved. CDR3 length: 17 residues. Germline V gene sequence: CDR1 MNHEY, CDR2 SVGAGI. The ends were cut back, 0 bases at V and 0 bases at J, with 14 bases in the middle. CDR3 sequence reads: CASSYSPVVEMNTEAFF. The CDR3 nucleotides are TGTGCCAGCAGTTACTCGCCCGTGGTGGAGATGAACACTGAAGCTTTCTTT.

The sample holds a few counts of this clonotype. This chain links TRBV12-3 or TRBV12-4 with TRBJ2-5; TRBD2 matches at 9 bases. Losses at the gene ends were 4 bases for V and 4 bases for J; bases not matched to a gene: 4. The CDR3 has 14 amino acids. DNA for the CDR3: TGTGCCAGCAGTTCCTCACTAGCGGGAGAGACCCAGTACTTC. It codes for CASSSSLAGETQYF.

The chain joins TRBV15 to TRBJ2-3, with D unresolved. Germline-derived CDR1 and CDR2 are LNHNV and YYDKDF (reference sequence). CDR3 length equals 17 residues. Trimming removed 1 base at V and 4 bases at J, with 18 bases between. The CDR3 DNA is TGTGCCACCAGCAGAGTCCCACCCCCCGAAGTCGCAGATACGCAGTATTTT. This sequence encodes CATSRVPPPEVADTQYF. The full variable domain, completed using reference TRBV15 and TRBJ2-3, is DAMVIQNPRYQVTQFGKPVTLSCSQTLNHNVMYWYQQKSSQAPKLLFHYYDKDFNNEADTPDNFQSRRPNTSFCFLDIRSPGLGDTAMYLCATSRVPPPEVADTQYFGPGTRLTVL.

This chain links TRBV4-3 with TRBJ2-5; 9 nucleotides match TRBD1. The CDR3 runs 18 residues. CDR1 and CDR2 from the germline V gene are LGHNA and YSLEER. V was pared by 1 base and J by 4 bases, with 13 bases of the junction left unmatched. The CDR3 protein is CASSQAVIPVTGGETQYF. CDR3 sequence (DNA): TGCGCCAGCAGCCAAGCCGTCATCCCAGTGACAGGGGGAGAGACCCAGTACTTC.

This clonotype was counted a few times. The chain carries TRBV30 and TRBJ1-1, with D perhaps TRBD1 (5 bases). This CDR3 spans 14 amino acids. Trimming shortened V by 4 bases and J by 5 bases, and 17 bases separated the two germline ends. The germline CDR1 and CDR2 sequences are GTSNPN and SVGIG (reference sequence). CDR3 nucleotides: TGTGCCTGGACCCTCGTGGGGGGGGAAACTGAAGCTTTCTTT. Its protein is CAWTLVGGETEAFF.

The CDR3: CASNSRQEQETQYF. The CDR3 coding sequence is TGTGCCAGCAACTCCCGACAGGAGCAAGAGACCCAGTACTTC. The J gene is TRBJ2-5, the V gene TRBV9, with a tentative D call TRBD1 (6 bases). The CDR3 is 14 amino acids. Germline V gene sequence: CDR1 SGDLS, CDR2 YYNGEE. The V end lost 6 bases, the J end lost 2 bases, and 14 bases lay between the germline ends.

This sequence joins TRBV18 and TRBJ1-2; D is uncertain. V lost 0 bases to trimming and J lost 4 bases, with 9 bases between them. This CDR3 has 14 amino acids. The germline V gene encodes CDR1 KGHSH and CDR2 LQKENI. CDR3 coding DNA: TGTGCCAGCTCACCACCGTTCCCAAGCTATGGCTACACCTTC. Translated: CASSPPFPSYGYTF.

The table lists this clonotype with a few counts. The chain joins TRBV6-1 to TRBJ1-5; 8 bases agree with TRBD1. From germline, CDR1 is MNHNS and CDR2 SASEGT. The length of the CDR3 is 15 residues. V trimming: 7 bases; J trimming: 5 bases; junction bases outside the gene matches: 10. CDR3 coding DNA: TGTGCCAGCACTTCAGGACAGGGAGGCTATCAGCCCCAGCATTTT. Amino acid sequence: CASTSGQGGYQPQHF.

This clonotype was seen a few times. This chain links TRBV28 with TRBJ1-5, with D tentatively TRBD1 (6 bases). Per the germline V gene, CDR1 is MDHEN and CDR2 is SYDVKM. This CDR3 is 14 amino acids long. V was pared by 4 bases and J by 6 bases, with 13 bases between. CDR3 in DNA: TGTGCCAGCAGTTCATCACAGGGAGTTCAGCCCCAGCATTTT. Amino acids: CASSSSQGVQPQHF.

The V call is TRBV24-1, the J call TRBJ1-4; the match to TRBD1 covers 7 bases. This CDR3 region has 14 residues. Germline assignment: CDR1 KGHDR and CDR2 SFDVKD. Trimming cost V 11 bases and J 7 bases; bases outside gene matches: 12. The CDR3 sequence: CAMNRGEEGEKLFF. CDR3 DNA sequence: TGTGCCATGAACAGGGGCGAGGAGGGTGAAAAACTGTTTTTT.

This clonotype was seen repeatedly, ten times or more. The V call is TRBV20-1, the J call TRBJ2-1, with TRBD2 as a possible D gene (6 bases). Per the germline V gene, CDR1 is DFQATT and CDR2 is SNEGSKA (reference sequence). The CDR3 is 14 residues long. V lost 6 bases and J lost 2, with 14 bases in between. In nucleotides, the CDR3 is TGCAGTGCCACAGCGGGTGCGCCCTACAATGAGCAGTTCTTC. Its translation: CSATAGAPYNEQFF.

This clonotype was counted only a few times. The genes are TRBV6-2 or TRBV6-3 and TRBJ1-2, with 7 bases that match TRBD1. Germline V gene data show CDR1 as MNHEY and CDR2 as SVGEGT. V shed 6 bases and J 6 bases; nucleotides not matched to a gene: 10. This CDR3 spans 14 amino acids. This chain's CDR3 is CASRKTGTANGYTF. In DNA form, the CDR3 reads TGTGCCAGCAGGAAAACCGGGACAGCGAATGGCTACACCTTC.

This clonotype was observed a single time. The V gene is TRBV6-6, the J gene TRBJ2-3; weak D call: TRBD2 (6 bases). The ends were cut back, 6 bases at V and 1 base at J, with 17 bases in the middle. The CDR3 contains 16 residues. The V gene's germline CDR1 is MNHNY and CDR2 SVGAGI (reference sequence). The CDR3 here is CASRFSRGFGTDTQYF. The CDR3 DNA sequence: TGTGCCAGCAGGTTCTCCCGGGGGTTTGGCACAGATACGCAGTATTTT.

This clonotype was seen repeatedly, ten times or more. The chain employs TRBV7-2 and TRBJ2-3, with a weak D call TRBD1 (6 bases). The CDR3 loop spans 14 amino acids. CDR1 is SGHTA and CDR2 is FQGNSA in the germline V gene. Between the trimmed V and J ends, which lost 8 bases and 5 bases, there was a span of 17 bases. The CDR3 here is CASRLGGVRDTQYF. The DNA of the CDR3 is TGTGCCAGCCGCCTAGGGGGAGTTAGAGATACGCAGTATTTT.

The chain carries TRBV27 and TRBJ2-1, with 7 bases that match TRBD2. CDR1 MNHEY and CDR2 SMNVEV come from the germline V gene (reference sequence). V gave up 1 base and J gave up 2 bases; unmatched junction bases: 5. The CDR3 length is 16 residues. The CDR3 DNA sequence: TGTGCCAGCAGTTTATTTAGTGGGGGGGCCTACAATGAGCAGTTCTTC. Translating it yields CASSLFSGGAYNEQFF.

The rearrangement joins TRBV4-3 to TRBJ2-4; the D gene is possibly TRBD2 (6 bases). Germline values: CDR1 LGHNA, CDR2 YSLEER. With 4 bases removed from V and 11 bases from J, the gap between germline ends came to 15 bases. This CDR3 is built from 13 residues. The CDR3 coding sequence is TGCGCCAGCAGCCTCCGCCGGGACTCCGTTCAGTACTTC. Its protein is CASSLRRDSVQYF.

The chain carries TRBV7-2 and TRBJ2-7; D possibly uses TRBD1 or TRBD2 (5 bases each). Germline V gene sequence: CDR1 SGHTA, CDR2 FQGNSA. Deletions cut 5 bases from V and 10 bases from J, with 15 bases between. The CDR3 totals 12 residues. The CDR3 DNA sequence: TGTGCCAGCAGCAACCACCCGGGGCTTCAGTACGTC. Translation gives CASSNHPGLQYV.

The sample holds a few counts of this clonotype. The CDR3 DNA follows: TGTGCCAGCAGTTGGGGGACAGGGGTTGGGGAGACCCAGTACTTC. Protein: CASSWGTGVGETQYF. V gene TRBV27 combines with J gene TRBJ2-5; 10 bases are shared with TRBD1. This CDR3 region has 15 residues. V lost 4 bases and J lost 5; bases outside the gene matches: 7. Germline V CDR1 and CDR2: MNHEY, SMNVEV (reference sequence).

The chain employs TRBV9 and TRBJ2-7, with D perhaps TRBD1 (6 bases). The V end was cut by 3 bases, the J end by 0 bases, with 10 bases between. Germline V gives CDR1 SGDLS, CDR2 YYNGEE. The CDR3 is made up of 14 amino acids. CDR3 residues: CASSAGQNSYEQYF. Written as DNA, the CDR3 is TGTGCCAGCAGCGCAGGACAGAACTCCTACGAGCAGTACTTC.

The chain couples TRBV25-1 to TRBJ2-3, with D unresolved. The germline V and J ends were trimmed by 3 bases and 1 base, with 8 bases remaining between them. CDR1 MGHDK and CDR2 SYGVNS come from the germline V gene. The CDR3 totals 14 residues. The DNA for the CDR3 is TGTGCCAGCAGTGATTGGGGTGGCACAGATACGCAGTATTTT. It translates to CASSDWGGTDTQYF.

The V and J genes are TRBV4-2 and TRBJ2-3; D is unresolved. The germline V gene has CDR1 LGHNA and CDR2 YNFKEQ. The germline V and J ends were trimmed by 0 bases and 0 bases, with 10 bases remaining between them. The CDR3 is 16 amino acids. In DNA, the CDR3 is TGTGCCAGCAGCCAAGAGGGCAGACCTAGCACAGATACGCAGTATTTT. Translating gives CASSQEGRPSTDTQYF.

This chain uses TRBV15 with TRBJ1-5; no reliable D call. Germline values: CDR1 LNHNV, CDR2 YYDKDF (reference sequence). The CDR3 has 15 amino acids. Trimming pared 0 bases from V and 7 bases from J, leaving 13 bases between. CDR3 in amino acids: CATSRDRGATQPQHF. Written as DNA, the CDR3 is TGTGCCACCAGCAGAGATCGGGGAGCGACCCAGCCCCAGCATTTT.

This clonotype was detected a few times. The chain uses TRBV29-1 and TRBJ2-3; TRBD2 aligns across 8 bases. From germline, CDR1 is SQVTM and CDR2 ANQGSEA. This CDR3 is built from 15 residues. Trimming cost V 6 bases and J 0 bases; bases outside gene matches: 8. The CDR3 loop reads CSVPRGGLSTDTQYF. The CDR3 coding sequence is TGCAGCGTGCCCCGGGGGGGGCTTAGCACAGATACGCAGTATTTT.

In this sample, this clonotype turned up a few times. The J gene is TRBJ2-3, the V gene TRBV7-2; D gene ambiguous. Trimming pared 6 bases from V and 6 bases from J, leaving 13 bases between. The length of the CDR3 is 13 residues. The germline V gene encodes CDR1 SGHTA and CDR2 FQGNSA. CDR3 nucleotide sequence: TGTGCCAGCAGAGAGTCGTCCTCGGATACGCAGTATTTT. It translates to CASRESSSDTQYF.

This clonotype was seen ten or more times. The V and J genes are TRBV5-1 and TRBJ1-6; TRBD1 might be the D (6 bases). V was trimmed by 3 bases and J by 7 bases, leaving 8 bases between them. The CDR3 has 13 amino acids. CDR1 is SGHRS, CDR2 YFSETQ, per germline. The CDR3 DNA follows: TGCGCCAGCAGCTCTCAGGGGAATTCACCCCTCCACTTT. Translated, it gives CASSSQGNSPLHF.

This clonotype occurred a few times. The chain uses TRBV6-2 or TRBV6-3 and TRBJ2-2, with D perhaps matching TRBD1 (7 bases). Germline CDR1 MNHEY, CDR2 SVGEGT. The CDR3 is 15 amino acids. V was cut by 6 bases and J by 1 base, with 12 bases left in between. In DNA, the CDR3 is TGTGCCAGCAGCCAGGGGGGAAGGAACACCGGGGAGCTGTTTTTT. Translation: CASSQGGRNTGELFF.

The DNA for the CDR3 is TGTGCCAGCAGTTACTTGGATCCTAAAGAGACCCAGTACTTC. It codes for CASSYLDPKETQYF. The chain recombines TRBV6-5 with TRBJ2-5, with unresolved D. V dropped 1 base and J dropped 3 bases, with 9 bases sitting between them. This CDR3 has 14 amino acids. Germline assignment: CDR1 MNHEY and CDR2 SVGAGI.

The chain links TRBV7-8 to TRBJ2-1, with TRBD1 as a possible D gene (5 bases). Trimming removed 2 bases from V and 3 bases from J, with 17 bases in between. The CDR3 loop spans 17 amino acids. Germline V gene sequence: CDR1 SGHVS, CDR2 FQNEAQ. In DNA, the CDR3 is TGTGCCAGCAGCTTATTGGGTGGATCAGGGTACTACAATGAGCAGTTCTTC. This sequence encodes CASSLLGGSGYYNEQFF.